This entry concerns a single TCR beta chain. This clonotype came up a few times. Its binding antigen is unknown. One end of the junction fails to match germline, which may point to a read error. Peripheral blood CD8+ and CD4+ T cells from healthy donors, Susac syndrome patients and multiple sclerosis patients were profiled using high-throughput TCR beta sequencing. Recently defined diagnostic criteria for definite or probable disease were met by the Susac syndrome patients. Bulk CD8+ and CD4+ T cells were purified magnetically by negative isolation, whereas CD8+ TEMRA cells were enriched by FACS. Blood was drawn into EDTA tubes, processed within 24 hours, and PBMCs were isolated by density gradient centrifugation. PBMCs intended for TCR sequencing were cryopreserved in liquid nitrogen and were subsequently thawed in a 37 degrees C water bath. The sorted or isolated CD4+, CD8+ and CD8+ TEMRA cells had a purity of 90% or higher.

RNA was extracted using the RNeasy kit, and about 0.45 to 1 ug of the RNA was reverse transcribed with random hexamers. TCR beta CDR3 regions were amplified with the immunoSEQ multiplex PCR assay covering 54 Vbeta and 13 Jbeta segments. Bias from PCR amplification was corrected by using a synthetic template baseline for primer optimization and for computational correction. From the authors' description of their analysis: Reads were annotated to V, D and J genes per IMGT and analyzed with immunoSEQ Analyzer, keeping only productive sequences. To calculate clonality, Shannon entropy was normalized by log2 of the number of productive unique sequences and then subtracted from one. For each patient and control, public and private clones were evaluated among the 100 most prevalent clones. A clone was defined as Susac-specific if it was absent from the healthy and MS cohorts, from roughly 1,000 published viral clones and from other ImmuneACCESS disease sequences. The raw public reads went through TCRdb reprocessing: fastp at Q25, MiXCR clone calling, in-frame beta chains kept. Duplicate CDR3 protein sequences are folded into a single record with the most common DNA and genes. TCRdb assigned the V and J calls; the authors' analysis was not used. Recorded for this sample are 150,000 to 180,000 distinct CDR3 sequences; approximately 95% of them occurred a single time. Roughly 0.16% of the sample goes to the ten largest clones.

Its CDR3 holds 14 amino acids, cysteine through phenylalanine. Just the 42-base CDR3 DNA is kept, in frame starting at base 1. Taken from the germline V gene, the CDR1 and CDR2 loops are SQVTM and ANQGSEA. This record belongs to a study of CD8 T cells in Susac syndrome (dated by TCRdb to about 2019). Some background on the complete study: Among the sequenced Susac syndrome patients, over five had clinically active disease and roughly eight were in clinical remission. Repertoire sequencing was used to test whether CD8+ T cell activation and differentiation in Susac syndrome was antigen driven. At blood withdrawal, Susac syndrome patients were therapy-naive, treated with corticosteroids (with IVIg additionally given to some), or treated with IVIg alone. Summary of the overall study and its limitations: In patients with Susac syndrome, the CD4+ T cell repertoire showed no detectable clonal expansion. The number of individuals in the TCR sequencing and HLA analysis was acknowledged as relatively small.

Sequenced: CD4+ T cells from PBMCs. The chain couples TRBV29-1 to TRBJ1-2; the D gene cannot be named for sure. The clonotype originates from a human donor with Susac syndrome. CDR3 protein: CSVVSRPSNYGYTF. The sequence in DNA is TGCAGTGTTGTATCGCGGCCCTCTAACTATGGCTACACCTTC.